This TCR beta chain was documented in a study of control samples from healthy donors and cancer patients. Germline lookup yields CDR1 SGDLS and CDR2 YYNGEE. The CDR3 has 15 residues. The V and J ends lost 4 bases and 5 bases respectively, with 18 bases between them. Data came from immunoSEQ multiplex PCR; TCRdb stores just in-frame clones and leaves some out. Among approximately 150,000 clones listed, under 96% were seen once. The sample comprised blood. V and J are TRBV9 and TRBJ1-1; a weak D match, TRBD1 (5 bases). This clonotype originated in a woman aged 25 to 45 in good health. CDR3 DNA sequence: TGTGCCAGCAGCCGAGGTTTTGGGGGGATAACTGAAGCTTTCTTT. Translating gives CASSRGFGGITEAFF.